The 14 T cell receptor beta chains below all came from one sample that was sequenced in a study of graft-versus-host responses after intestinal transplantation. Sequencing was performed with immunoSEQ multiplex PCR; in TCRdb, only in-frame clones are kept and a portion is missing. This table has about 9,100 clones, 25% to 35% appearing once. Irradiated, violet-dye-labeled stimulator cells, 200,000 in number, were plated with 200,000 CFSE-labeled responder cells. The sequenced sample was alloreactive CD8+ T cells from a mixed lymphocyte reaction culture, obtained before intestinal transplant. Subset indicated: CFSE-low proliferating T cells sorted from roughly six-day pre-transplant mixed lymphocyte reaction (GvH or HvG direction). The receptors originated from a human patient who received an intestinal transplant.

The CDR3 coding sequence is TGTGCCAGCAACAGGAGGGGTTTCGACACTGAAGCTTTCTTT. Amino acid sequence: CASNRRGFDTEAFF. This sequence joins TRBV7-8 and TRBJ1-1, with a possible D match to TRBD1 (5 bases). The V end lost 7 bases, the J end lost 3 bases, and 15 bases lay between the germline ends. CDR1 is SGHVS, CDR2 FQNEAQ, per germline. This CDR3 comprises 14 residues. Using reference TRBV7-8 and TRBJ1-1 for the parts outside the CDR3, the full variable domain is GAGVSQSPRYKVAKRGQDVALRCDPISGHVSLFWYQQALGQGPEFLTYFQNEAQLDKSGLPSDRFFAERPEGSVSTLKIQRTQQEDSAVYLCASNRRGFDTEAFFGQGTRLTVV.

This chain uses TRBV6-4 with TRBJ2-3, with 7 bases matching TRBD2. The germline V gene encodes CDR1 MRHNA and CDR2 SNTAGT. The CDR3 runs 15 residues. J was trimmed by 4 bases and V by 0 bases; bases with no gene match: 4. The CDR3 nucleotides are TGTGCCAGCAGTGACTCGGGGGGGTCGGCAGATACGCAGTATTTT. Translated, it gives CASSDSGGSADTQYF.

The rearrangement links TRBV7-9 to TRBJ1-2; a possible D gene is TRBD1 (5 bases). V lost 7 bases, J lost 0 bases, and 12 bases lay in between. The CDR3 consists of 14 residues. Per the germline V gene, CDR1 is SEHNR and CDR2 is FQNEAQ (reference sequence). The CDR3 DNA reads as TGTGCCAGCATCCAGGGCAGCTCTAACTATGGCTACACCTTC. Encoded protein: CASIQGSSNYGYTF.

The V and J genes are TRBV9 and TRBJ1-1, with TRBD1 identical over 7 bases. This CDR3 comprises 15 residues. CDR1 and CDR2 (germline): SGDLS, YYNGEE. Trimming cost V 0 bases and J 3 bases; bases outside gene matches: 5. In nucleotides, the CDR3 is TGTGCCAGCAGCGTAGCTCAGGGGGTAGACACTGAAGCTTTCTTT. Translation gives CASSVAQGVDTEAFF.

This clone is labeled as medium-sized. The chain employs TRBV2 and TRBJ1-1; TRBD1 matches 9 bases. The V gene end was trimmed by 10 bases and the J gene end by 4 bases; junction bases not matched to a gene: 4. Germline V gene sequence: CDR1 SNHLY, CDR2 FYNNEI. The CDR3 spans 12 residues. CDR3 nucleotides: TGTGCCAATCGACAGGGGGGCACTGAAGCTTTCTTT. It specifies CANRQGGTEAFF.

J is TRBJ1-1 and V is TRBV4-1, with TRBD1 as a possible D gene (5 bases). V was trimmed by 6 bases and J by 6 bases, leaving 17 bases between them. Per germline, CDR1 MGHRA and CDR2 YSYEKL. The CDR3 has 14 residues. DNA of the CDR3: TGCGCCAGCAGACGGAGAGACAGTCGCTCTGAAGCTTTCTTT. Translating it yields CASRRRDSRSEAFF.

This clone was seen a few times. V usage is TRBV7-9 and J usage is TRBJ2-1; D not resolved. The V end lost 5 bases, the J end lost 7 bases, and 12 bases lay between the germline ends. The CDR3 has 13 residues. Germline V gene data show CDR1 as SEHNR and CDR2 as FQNEAQ (reference sequence). The CDR3: CASSDSTANEQFF. CDR3 nucleotide sequence: TGTGCCAGCAGCGATAGTACCGCGAATGAGCAGTTCTTC.

The J gene is TRBJ2-3, the V gene TRBV21-1; TRBD2 is the table's D call and was not checked against the DNA. TRBV21-1 is termed a pseudogene. The CDR3 sequence is 17 residues long. As DNA, the CDR3 is TGTGCCAGCAGCCCCCCGCTAGCGGGGGATAGCACAGATACGCAGTATTTT. Its protein product is CASSPPLAGDSTDTQYF.

The genes are TRBV4-1 and TRBJ2-7; D perhaps matches TRBD1 (6 bases). From germline, CDR1 is MGHRA and CDR2 YSYEKL. The CDR3 runs to 16 residues. V dropped 1 base and J dropped 4 bases, with 17 bases sitting between them. The CDR3 region has the DNA TGCGCCAGCAGCCAAGGTGGTGGACAGTTGGCGTACGAGCAGTACTTC. This encodes CASSQGGGQLAYEQYF.

There are many counts of this clone. The chain is built from TRBV27 and TRBJ1-2; D is unclear. This CDR3 is built from 13 residues. Germline CDR1 reads MNHEY; CDR2 reads SMNVEV (reference sequence). Trimming took off 2 bases at V and 2 bases at J, with 6 bases between the two ends. The CDR3 coding sequence is TGTGCCAGCAGTTTACAGGCCAACTATGGCTACACCTTC. This codes for CASSLQANYGYTF.

This clone is medium-sized (0.01 to 0.1%). This rearrangement joins TRBV4-1 to TRBJ1-2, with D unclear. Trimming pared 1 base from V and 4 bases from J, leaving 10 bases between. The CDR3 totals 14 residues. Looked up from germline, CDR1 is MGHRA and CDR2 is YSYEKL. The CDR3 sequence: CASSQGPSTYGYTF. The CDR3, as DNA: TGCGCCAGCAGCCAAGGCCCCTCTACCTATGGCTACACCTTC.

This clone was counted a few times. The J gene is TRBJ1-5, the V gene TRBV6-1; the match to TRBD1 covers 9 bases. Germline CDR1 is MNHNS and CDR2 is SASEGT. This CDR3 is 16 amino acids long. V lost 2 bases and J lost 7; bases outside the gene matches: 9. The CDR3 sequence: CASSEQKGQGGQPQHF. The CDR3 DNA is TGTGCCAGCAGTGAACAGAAGGGACAGGGAGGGCAGCCCCAGCATTTT.

The V and J genes are TRBV10-2 and TRBJ2-2, with 7 nucleotides matching TRBD1. With V trimmed by 10 bases and J by 5 bases, 10 bases remained unmatched. This CDR3 has 14 residues. Germline V CDR1 and CDR2: WSHSY, SAAADI. CDR3 in amino acids: CATTQGVLTGELFF. CDR3 nucleotide sequence: TGCGCCACCACCCAGGGGGTACTTACCGGGGAGCTGTTTTTT.

Only a few counts were recorded for this clone. As DNA, the CDR3 is TGTGCCAGCAGTTACGCAGGGGCCGTTTATGGCTACACCTTC. It codes for CASSYAGAVYGYTF. The rearrangement uses TRBV6-6 and TRBJ1-2, with a possible D match to TRBD1 (6 bases). The V and J ends lost 2 bases and 5 bases respectively, with 12 bases between them. Germline CDR1 reads MNHNY; CDR2 reads SVGAGI (reference sequence). The CDR3 sequence is 14 residues long.